These 25 T cell receptor beta chains originate from one sample sequenced in a study of T cell changes during pregnancy in multiple sclerosis. The protocol was immunoSEQ multiplex PCR, while the TCRdb copy is restricted to in-frame clones and leaves out a portion. This table holds tens of thousands of clones, more than 75% found once. This sample comprised peripheral blood, obtained in the first trimester of pregnancy. All receptors come from a female donor in good health, enrolled as a control in a pregnancy study.

The table lists this clone with a few counts. CDR3 DNA sequence: TGTGCCACCTCCCGGACTAATGAAGCTTTCTTT. It specifies CATSRTNEAFF. The J gene is TRBJ1-1, the V gene TRBV2; the D is unclear. The CDR3 has 11 residues. Germline V CDR1 and CDR2: SNHLY, FYNNEI. The germline V and J ends were trimmed by 10 bases and 7 bases, with 13 bases remaining between them.

The chain employs TRBV25-1 and TRBJ2-3, with a tentative D call TRBD2 (5 bases). The CDR3 covers 12 residues. Germline values: CDR1 MGHDK, CDR2 SYGVNS. Trimming left V 5 bases short and J 3 bases short, with 6 bases between. CDR3: CASSSGTDTQYF. The CDR3 DNA reads as TGTGCCAGCAGTAGCGGTACAGATACGCAGTATTTT.

The chain joins TRBV27 to TRBJ1-5; D gene uncertain. This CDR3 spans 20 amino acids. V gave up 2 bases and J gave up 3 bases, with 26 bases separating them. Germline V lookup: CDR1 MNHEY, CDR2 SMNVEV (reference sequence). This chain's CDR3 is CASSLEAGSSTHALNQPQHF. The CDR3 DNA is TGTGCCAGCAGTTTAGAGGCCGGGTCCTCCACTCACGCCCTCAATCAGCCCCAGCATTTT.

The rearrangement links TRBV7-6 to TRBJ1-4; 8 nucleotides match TRBD1. CDR3 length: 15 residues. Trimming cost V 3 bases and J 6 bases; bases outside gene matches: 6. Germline CDR1 and CDR2: SGHVS and FNYEAQ. The CDR3 is CASSLKLTGDEKLFF. DNA of the CDR3: TGTGCCAGCAGCTTGAAATTGACAGGGGATGAAAAACTGTTTTTT.

The rearrangement joins TRBV18 to TRBJ1-1; D is ambiguous. The CDR3 contains 12 residues. CDR1 and CDR2 from the germline V gene are KGHSH and LQKENI. The ends were cut back, 3 bases at V and 13 bases at J, with 15 bases in the middle. The CDR3 spells CASSPPLSSGFF. DNA for the CDR3: TGTGCCAGCTCACCCCCTCTCTCATCCGGTTTCTTT. Full variable domain (remainder filled in from reference TRBV18 and TRBJ1-1): NAGVMQNPRHLVRRRGQEARLRCSPMKGHSHVYWYRQLPEEGLKFMVYLQKENIIDESGMPKERFSAEFPKEGPSILRIQQVVRGDSAAYFCASSPPLSSGFFGQGTRLTVV.

This clone has a handful of counts. The rearrangement uses TRBV2 and TRBJ1-2, with a possible D match to TRBD1 (5 bases). The CDR3 spans 13 residues. Per the germline V gene, CDR1 is SNHLY and CDR2 is FYNNEI. The V gene lost 7 bases and the J gene lost 2 bases, with 11 bases spanning the gap. In DNA, the CDR3 is TGTGCCAGCATCCCCCGGGGGAACTATGGCTACACCTTC. Amino acids: CASIPRGNYGYTF.

This chain uses TRBV30 with TRBJ1-2; a possible D gene is TRBD1 (6 bases). CDR1 GTSNPN and CDR2 SVGIG come from the germline V gene (reference sequence). The ends were cut back, 5 bases at V and 2 bases at J, with 6 bases in the middle. The CDR3 is 11 residues long. The DNA of the CDR3 is TGTGCCTGGGACAGGAACTATGGCTACACCTTC. Encoded protein: CAWDRNYGYTF.

The chain employs TRBV7-2 and TRBJ1-3, with D unresolved. This CDR3 is 15 amino acids long. Trimming took off 3 bases at V and 0 bases at J, with 9 bases between the two ends. The germline V gene encodes CDR1 SGHTA and CDR2 FQGNSA. The CDR3 loop reads CASSFDRGSGNTIYF. CDR3 coding DNA: TGTGCCAGCAGCTTTGACCGGGGCTCTGGAAACACCATATATTTT.

The gene calls are TRBV6-6 and TRBJ1-2, with D maybe TRBD1 (5 bases). Trimming shortened V by 2 bases and J by 13 bases, and 17 bases separated the two germline ends. This CDR3 is built from 13 residues. Germline loops: CDR1 MNHNY, CDR2 SVGAGI (reference sequence). This CDR3 reads CASSYAGRTDGTF. CDR3 sequence (DNA): TGTGCCAGCAGTTACGCGGGACGAACAGACGGCACCTTC.

This rearrangement joins TRBV28 to TRBJ2-2, with TRBD1 matching 12 bases. After removal of 6 bases from V and 2 bases from J, the junction contained 13 bases not matched to a gene. The CDR3 spans 19 residues. From germline, CDR1 is MDHEN and CDR2 SYDVKM. The CDR3: CASSLVGDRGHSNTGELFF. The DNA for the CDR3 is TGTGCCAGCAGCCTAGTAGGGGACAGGGGGCATAGTAACACCGGGGAGCTGTTTTTT.

This clone was found once. This chain links TRBV21-1 with TRBJ1-2; TRBD1 is taken as the D call from the table, unchecked against the DNA. TRBV21-1 is shown as a pseudogene. The length of the CDR3 is 17 residues. Here the CDR3 reads CASPPKTGPYSNYGYTF. In DNA form, the CDR3 reads TGTGCCAGCCCGCCCAAGACAGGGCCCTACTCTAACTATGGCTACACCTTC.

V is TRBV19 and J is TRBJ1-2; D is possibly TRBD1 (5 bases). CDR3 length: 15 residues. Germline lookup yields CDR1 LNHDA and CDR2 SQIVND (reference sequence). Trimming took 3 bases from V and 4 from J, leaving 15 bases between them. The CDR3 region is CASSILSGRAYGYTF. The DNA for the CDR3 is TGTGCCAGTAGTATCTTGTCAGGGCGAGCCTATGGCTACACCTTC.

V gene TRBV9 combines with J gene TRBJ2-2, with 7 bases aligning to TRBD2. Trimming took 4 bases from V and 0 from J; bases not matched to a gene: 9. CDR3 length: 17 residues. Germline V gives CDR1 SGDLS, CDR2 YYNGEE. CDR3: CASSPGLAEANTGELFF. DNA for the CDR3: TGTGCCAGCAGCCCTGGTCTAGCGGAAGCGAACACCGGGGAGCTGTTTTTT.

The gene calls are TRBV5-4 and TRBJ2-6; 9 bases map to TRBD2. The length of the CDR3 is 18 residues. Germline-derived CDR1 and CDR2 are SGHNT and YYREEE (reference sequence). V lost 2 bases and J lost 0; bases outside the gene matches: 6. CDR3 region: CASSLEAGGPSGANVLTF. The CDR3 region has the DNA TGTGCCAGCAGCTTAGAAGCGGGGGGTCCCTCTGGGGCCAACGTCCTGACTTTC. Full variable domain (remainder filled in from reference TRBV5-4 and TRBJ2-6): ETGVTQSPTHLIKTRGQQVTLRCSSQSGHNTVSWYQQALGQGPQFIFQYYREEENGRGNFPPRFSGLQFPNYSSELNVNALELDDSALYLCASSLEAGGPSGANVLTFGAGSRLTVL.

The CDR3 loop reads CASSFLAGGELFF. CDR3 DNA: TGTGCCAGCAGCTTCCTAGCTGGCGGGGAGCTGTTTTTT. The rearrangement joins TRBV5-4 to TRBJ2-2; tentatively, D is TRBD2 (5 bases). This CDR3 is 13 amino acids long. Trimming cost V 2 bases and J 7 bases, with 9 bases left between them. Germline CDR1 reads SGHNT; CDR2 reads YYREEE (reference sequence). The variable domain in full, completed from reference TRBV5-4 and TRBJ2-2, reads ETGVTQSPTHLIKTRGQQVTLRCSSQSGHNTVSWYQQALGQGPQFIFQYYREEENGRGNFPPRFSGLQFPNYSSELNVNALELDDSALYLCASSFLAGGELFFGEGSRLTVL.

This chain uses TRBV6-1 with TRBJ2-5, with D perhaps TRBD1 (5 bases). Germline values: CDR1 MNHNS, CDR2 SASEGT. There are 15 residues in the CDR3. V lost 6 bases, J lost 1 base, and 15 bases lay in between. The CDR3 region is CASSQTDSFQETQYF. For the CDR3, the DNA is TGTGCCAGCAGCCAAACAGACAGCTTCCAAGAGACCCAGTACTTC.

This chain connects TRBV6-5 to TRBJ1-2; no firm D call. V shed 0 bases and J shed 4 bases, with 6 bases lying between them. CDR1 MNHEY and CDR2 SVGAGI come from the germline V gene. This CDR3 has 13 residues. In nucleotides, the CDR3 is TGTGCCAGCAGTTACTCCTCCAGCTATGGCTACACCTTC. Protein: CASSYSSSYGYTF.

The chain joins TRBV7-8 to TRBJ2-1; perhaps TRBD1 as D (6 bases). This CDR3 has 15 residues. The germline gives CDR1 SGHVS, CDR2 FQNEAQ. V lost 4 bases and J lost 0, with 10 bases in between. CDR3 in DNA: TGTGCCAGCAGCTCGCAGGGGAGCTCCTACAATGAGCAGTTCTTC. It encodes CASSSQGSSYNEQFF.

This clone was picked up a small number of times. The chain couples TRBV5-1 to TRBJ1-2; maybe TRBD1 (5 bases). The V end was cut by 1 base, the J end by 4 bases, with 11 bases between. The CDR3 length is 14 residues. In germline, CDR1 is SGHRS, CDR2 YFSETQ. The CDR3 is CASSLPGIGYGYTF. In DNA form, the CDR3 reads TGCGCCAGCAGCTTGCCAGGGATTGGCTATGGCTACACCTTC.

This chain uses TRBV19 with TRBJ1-5; 10 bases align to TRBD1. The germline V gene encodes CDR1 LNHDA and CDR2 SQIVND (reference sequence). The CDR3 has 15 residues. The trim removed 4 bases at V and 4 bases at J, leaving 4 bases unmatched. CDR3 coding DNA: TGTGCCAGTAGTACTCCGGGACAGGGGAATCAGCCCCAGCATTTT. Protein: CASSTPGQGNQPQHF.

V and J are TRBV6-5 and TRBJ2-7, with D possibly TRBD2 on 6 matching bases. Germline-derived CDR1 and CDR2 are MNHEY and SVGAGI. The CDR3 contains 15 residues. Trimming removed 0 bases at V and 0 bases at J, with 9 bases between. CDR3 loop: CASSYSTDYSYEQYF. The CDR3 DNA sequence: TGTGCCAGCAGTTACTCGACGGACTACTCCTACGAGCAGTACTTC.

This rearrangement joins TRBV6-5 to TRBJ2-1, with D possibly TRBD2 on 6 matching bases. This CDR3 spans 15 amino acids. Germline V gene data show CDR1 as MNHEY and CDR2 as SVGAGI. V was pared by 0 bases and J by 6 bases, with 12 bases between. Here the CDR3 DNA reads TGTGCCAGCAGTTACTCCCTTAGTAGCGGCAATGAGCAGTTCTTC. Its translation: CASSYSLSSGNEQFF.

This clone was found a few times. The chain combines TRBV6-1 with TRBJ2-1; 7 bases line up with TRBD2. Trimming at V came to 6 bases and at J to 0 bases, leaving 5 bases not matched to a gene. CDR1 is MNHNS, CDR2 SASEGT, per germline. This CDR3 is 15 amino acids long. This CDR3 reads CASSPSGSSYNEQFF. CDR3 DNA sequence: TGTGCCAGCAGCCCTAGCGGTAGCTCCTACAATGAGCAGTTCTTC.

The rearrangement joins TRBV7-9 to TRBJ2-2, with a possible D match to TRBD2 (5 bases). The germline gives CDR1 SEHNR, CDR2 FQNEAQ (reference sequence). Trimming shortened V by 5 bases and J by 6 bases, and 10 bases separated the two germline ends. The length of the CDR3 is 13 residues. CDR3 protein: CASSQLEAGELFF. The CDR3 DNA is TGTGCCAGCAGCCAACTAGAAGCCGGGGAGCTGTTTTTT.

This clone was counted only a few times. The V gene is TRBV4-2, the J gene TRBJ2-1; possibly TRBD2 for D (7 bases). The V end was cut by 5 bases, the J end by 7 bases, with 21 bases between. Germline CDR1 is LGHNA and CDR2 is YNFKEQ. The CDR3 runs 16 residues. CDR3 nucleotides: TGTGCCAGCAGCGTCGAGGGGGGGGGCTACGGAAATGAGCAGTTCTTC. Translation: CASSVEGGGYGNEQFF.